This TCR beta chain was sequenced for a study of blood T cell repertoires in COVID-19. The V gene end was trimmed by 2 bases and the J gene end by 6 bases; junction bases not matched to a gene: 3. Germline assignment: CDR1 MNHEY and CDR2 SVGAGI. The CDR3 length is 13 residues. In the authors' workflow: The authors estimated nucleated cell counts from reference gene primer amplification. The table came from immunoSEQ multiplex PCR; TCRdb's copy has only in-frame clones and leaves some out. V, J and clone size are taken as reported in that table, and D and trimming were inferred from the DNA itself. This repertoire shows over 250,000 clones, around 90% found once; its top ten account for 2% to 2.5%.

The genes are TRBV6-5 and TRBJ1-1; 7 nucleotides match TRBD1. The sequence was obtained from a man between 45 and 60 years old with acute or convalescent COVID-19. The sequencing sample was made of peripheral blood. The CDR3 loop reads CASSYRQGPEAFF. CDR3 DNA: TGTGCCAGCAGTTACCGACAGGGTCCTGAAGCTTTCTTT.